One and the same sample provided the 5 T cell receptor beta chains below, sequenced in a study of blood T cell repertoires in COVID-19. Sequenced by immunoSEQ multiplex PCR; TCRdb stores in-frame clones only, minus some. The sample has roughly 340,000 clones; approximately 90% are singletons. The sample was peripheral blood. These receptors were taken from a woman aged 18 to 35 who had recovered from COVID-19.

This chain joins TRBV24-1 and TRBJ1-2; D is perhaps TRBD1 (5 bases). Trimming pared 3 bases from V and 8 bases from J, leaving 15 bases between. Germline CDR1 and CDR2: KGHDR and SFDVKD. The CDR3 consists of 14 residues. For the CDR3, the DNA is TGTGCCACCAGTGATCATCGGGACTCTCGAGGCTACACCTTC. Translated: CATSDHRDSRGYTF.

V and J are TRBV13 and TRBJ2-1, with TRBD2 matching 8 bases. Trimming cost V 4 bases and J 1 base; bases outside gene matches: 12. The CDR3 loop spans 18 amino acids. Germline V gene lookup returns CDR1 PRHDT and CDR2 FYEKMQ (reference sequence). The CDR3 protein is CASSSATGGRLSYNEQFF. The CDR3 coding sequence is TGTGCCAGCAGCTCCGCGACAGGCGGGAGGTTATCCTACAATGAGCAGTTCTTC.

This sequence joins TRBV21-1 and TRBJ2-7; no check of the table's D call, TRBD2, against the DNA was made. TRBV21-1 is given as a pseudogene. This CDR3 is 13 amino acids long. The DNA of the CDR3 is TGTGCCAGCAGCAAACCAAGCGACGGCGAGCAGTACGTC. It yields the protein CASSKPSDGEQYV.

In this sample, this clone turned up a few times. This chain joins TRBV27 and TRBJ1-2; no clear D. The ends were cut back, 3 bases at V and 2 bases at J, with 7 bases in the middle. CDR3 length: 13 residues. In germline, CDR1 is MNHEY, CDR2 SMNVEV (reference sequence). In DNA form, the CDR3 reads TGTGCCAGCAGTTTCAGTCCGAACTATGGCTACACCTTC. It yields the protein CASSFSPNYGYTF.

The chain has TRBV9 and TRBJ2-6; 7 bases align to TRBD1. The V segment lost 8 bases and the J segment 4 bases; nucleotides outside the gene matches: 9. The length of the CDR3 is 15 residues. The V gene's germline CDR1 is SGDLS and CDR2 YYNGEE. The CDR3 region has the DNA TGTGCCAGAGGGAGACAGGGATCGGGGGCCAACGTCCTGACTTTC. Translated, it gives CARGRQGSGANVLTF.